A selection of T cell receptor beta chains follows, all from one sample in a study of cytomegalovirus exposure and HLA in healthy donors. Sequencing was performed with immunoSEQ multiplex PCR; in TCRdb, only in-frame clones are kept and a portion is missing. Of hundreds of thousands of clones detected, 76% appear once; the ten largest clones hold 0.55% to 0.75%. Sequencing input: PBMCs. Source of these receptors: a man aged 18 to 29 in good health and CMV-seronegative. The CDR3 runs from the conserved cysteine through the conserved F or W. D genes are given only for firm matches. The listing skips clone size in some rows; elsewhere it reads once, few, many or a size class.

>TRBD1|TRBV30|-|TRBJ1-1
CAWSHSGTVFTEAFF
TGTGCCTGGAGCCATTCCGGGACAGTTTTTACTGAAGCTTTCTTT
>-|TRBV10-2|-|TRBJ1-1
CASTIRQHRQLIRAFF
TGCGCCAGCACAATTAGACAGCACAGGCAACTTATACGAGCTTTCTTT
>-|TRBV5-4|once|TRBJ1-1
CASRGSQNTEAFF
TGTGCCAGCAGGGGCTCACAGAACACTGAAGCTTTCTTT
>-|TRBV9|once|TRBJ2-5
CASSVDSGNQETQYF
TGTGCCAGCAGCGTAGATTCGGGGAACCAAGAGACCCAGTACTTC
>-|TRBV30|-|TRBJ1-2
CAWNPGHPGGYGYTF
TGTGCCTGGAATCCCGGGCACCCCGGAGGCTATGGCTACACCTTC
>-|TRBV14|-|TRBJ1-1
CASSPSWNTEAFF
TGTGCCAGCAGCCCCAGTTGGAACACTGAAGCTTTCTTT
>-|TRBV28|-|TRBJ2-7
CASTTRRGGYEQYF
TGTGCCAGCACCACGAGGCGGGGCGGCTACGAGCAGTACTTC
>-|TRBV6-6|-|TRBJ2-7
CASSAPIEYEQYF
TGTGCCAGCAGCGCCCCCATAGAGTACGAGCAGTACTTC
>TRBD2|TRBV5-1|-|TRBJ2-1
CASSPSLAGAYNEQFF
TGCGCCAGCAGCCCATCGCTAGCGGGAGCCTACAATGAGCAGTTCTTC
>-|TRBV29-1|-|TRBJ1-3
CSVEMGATSGNTIYF
TGCAGCGTTGAGATGGGGGCGACCTCTGGAAACACCATATATTTT
>-|TRBV11-1|-|TRBJ1-4
CASSFQTGENEKLFF
TGTGCCAGCAGCTTTCAGACCGGGGAGAATGAAAAACTGTTTTTT
>-|TRBV20-1|-|TRBJ2-5
CRAAHSGSQYF
TGCAGAGCGGCTCATAGCGGTTCCCAGTACTTC
>-|TRBV5-1|-|TRBJ2-1
CASSLGVPSDEQFF
TGCGCCAGCAGCTTGGGCGTGCCCAGCGATGAGCAGTTCTTC
>-|TRBV14|-|TRBJ1-2
CASSQDVTFGYGYTF
TGTGCCAGCAGCCAAGACGTCACCTTCGGCTATGGCTACACCTTC
>-|TRBV6-6|-|TRBJ1-5
CASTLRGSNQPQHF
TGTGCCAGCACCCTAAGGGGTAGCAATCAGCCCCAGCATTTT
>TRBD2|TRBV4-1|-|TRBJ2-3
CASSPGLAVTDTQYF
TGCGCCAGCAGCCCGGGACTAGCGGTCACAGATACGCAGTATTTT
>-|TRBV4-2|-|TRBJ1-1
CASSPRESISRGDAFF
TGTGCCAGCAGCCCGCGGGAATCAATTTCTCGAGGGGATGCTTTCTTT
>-|TRBV5-1|-|TRBJ1-2
CASSLGQGIYGYTF
TGCGCCAGCAGCTTGGGGCAGGGGATCTATGGCTACACCTTC
>TRBD2|TRBV9|few|TRBJ2-1
CASSVSASGSYEQFF
TGTGCCAGCAGCGTATCGGCTAGCGGGAGTTATGAGCAGTTCTTC
>-|TRBV7-9|-|TRBJ2-3
CASSTVLLTDTQYF
TGTGCCAGCAGCACCGTACTTCTTACAGATACGCAGTATTTT
>-|TRBV30|once|TRBJ2-7
CAWSIEDFSYEQYF
TGTGCCTGGAGTATAGAGGACTTCTCCTACGAGCAGTACTTC
>TRBD2|TRBV5-6|once|TRBJ2-3
CASSSSGDTQYF
TGTGCCAGCAGCTCTAGCGGAGATACGCAGTATTTT
>-|TRBV4-1|-|TRBJ1-2
CASSQGAGYGYTF
TGCGCCAGCAGCCAGGGGGCAGGATATGGCTACACCTTC
>-|TRBV19|once|TRBJ1-3
CASSIQGAQNTIYF
TGTGCCAGTAGTATCCAAGGGGCGCAAAACACCATATATTTT
>TRBD2|TRBV7-3|-|TRBJ2-1
CASSLTPSGRNEQFF
TGTGCCAGCAGCTTAACACCTAGCGGGAGAAATGAGCAGTTCTTC
>-|TRBV27|-|TRBJ2-7
CASSLRAGIRNEQYF
TGTGCCAGCAGTTTACGGGCGGGAATTAGGAACGAGCAGTACTTC
>TRBD1|TRBV27|-|TRBJ1-4
CASRRTGVANEKLFF
TGTGCCAGCAGGAGGACAGGGGTGGCTAATGAAAAACTGTTTTTT
>-|TRBV6-1|-|TRBJ1-1
CASSEAVNIRGYTEAFF
TGTGCCAGCAGTGAAGCCGTGAATATCCGGGGGTACACTGAAGCTTTCTTT